This passage covers 12 T cell receptor beta chains from one sample sequenced in a study of STAT3 mutations in large granular lymphocyte leukemia. Broader study findings: Every T-LGLL patient had at least one immunodominant TCRbeta clonotype.

These receptors have no known antigen. Sequenced by immunoSEQ multiplex PCR; TCRdb stores in-frame clones only, minus some. The sample consists of 12,000 or so clones, over 75% of them appearing once. The sequenced sample was peripheral blood mononuclear cells. These receptors came from an older man with T-cell large granular lymphocyte leukemia. Some clones in this sample may be carry-over from other donors' samples.

DNA of the CDR3: TGTGCCAGCTCACCACTGACAGCGGACACTGAAGCTTTCTTT. Amino acids: CASSPLTADTEAFF. This sequence joins TRBV18 and TRBJ1-1, with D tentatively TRBD1 (5 bases). Germline CDR1 is KGHSH and CDR2 is LQKENI. The CDR3 is made up of 14 amino acids. V was trimmed by 1 base and J by 3 bases, leaving 9 bases between them.

The chain joins TRBV6-5 to TRBJ1-2; 8 bases are a match to TRBD1. The CDR3 length is 15 residues. V lost 2 bases, J lost 5 bases, and 7 bases stayed unmatched. CDR1 and CDR2 (germline): MNHEY, SVGAGI. The CDR3 DNA sequence: TGTGCCAGCAGTTACACAGGACAGGGCCTTTATGGCTACACCTTC. The encoded protein is CASSYTGQGLYGYTF.

V is TRBV30 and J is TRBJ2-1, with TRBD2 matching over 8 bases. The CDR3 has 15 amino acids. CDR1 is GTSNPN, CDR2 SVGIG, per germline (reference sequence). V gave up 2 bases and J gave up 7 bases; unmatched junction bases: 10. CDR3 region: CAWSSGGALSNEQFF. CDR3 in DNA: TGTGCCTGGAGTAGCGGGGGAGCATTGTCGAATGAGCAGTTCTTC.

CDR3 region: CASSVVGADSSSGNTIYF. Written as DNA, the CDR3 is TGTGCCAGCAGCGTAGTCGGGGCAGACTCAAGCTCTGGAAACACCATATATTTT. This chain links TRBV9 with TRBJ1-3, with D possibly matching TRBD1 (5 bases). Trimming stripped 0 bases from V and 0 bases from J, with 16 bases between. CDR3 length: 18 amino acids. From germline, CDR1 is SGDLS and CDR2 YYNGEE.

This clone turned up a few times. The V call is TRBV7-9, the J call TRBJ1-6; D gene ambiguous. This CDR3 spans 14 amino acids. The V and J ends lost 3 bases and 3 bases respectively, with 6 bases between them. Germline V gives CDR1 SEHNR, CDR2 FQNEAQ (reference sequence). CDR3 sequence (DNA): TGTGCCAGCAGCTTGTGGGACTATAATTCACCCCTCCACTTT. Residues: CASSLWDYNSPLHF. Looking up the rest from reference TRBV7-9 and TRBJ1-6 gives the full variable domain: DTGVSQNPRHKITKRGQNVTFRCDPISEHNRLYWYRQTLGQGPEFLTYFQNEAQLEKSRLLSDRFSAERPKGSFSTLEIQRTEQGDSAMYLCASSLWDYNSPLHFGNGTRLTVT.

Concerning this clone: Compared with germline, one end of the junction differs, possibly owing to a read error. This rearrangement joins TRBV5-4 to TRBJ1-1, with no clear D. CDR1 and CDR2 from the germline V gene are SGHNT and YYREEE (reference sequence). There are 14 residues in the CDR3. The CDR3 spells CASSQLGWDTEAFF. CDR3 coding DNA: TGCGCCAGCAGCCAACTTGGCTGGGACACTGAAGCTTTCTTT.

V usage is TRBV30 and J usage is TRBJ2-2; a possible D gene is TRBD1 (6 bases). CDR3 length equals 14 residues. From germline, CDR1 is GTSNPN and CDR2 SVGIG (reference sequence). Trimming left V 5 bases short and J 4 bases short, with 14 bases between. The chain's CDR3 is CAWGLGTRTGELFF. Here the CDR3 DNA reads TGTGCCTGGGGGTTAGGGACACGCACCGGGGAGCTGTTTTTT. Together with reference TRBV30 and TRBJ2-2, the CDR3 gives the full variable domain: SQTIHQWPATLVQPVGSPLSLECTVEGTSNPNLYWYRQAAGRGLQLLFYSVGIGQISSEVPQNLSASRPQDRQFILSSKKLLLSDSGFYLCAWGLGTRTGELFFGEGSRLTVL.

The chain employs TRBV18 and TRBJ2-1; D is unresolved. The V and J ends lost 8 bases and 5 bases respectively, with 19 bases between them. Germline V gene data show CDR1 as KGHSH and CDR2 as LQKENI. CDR3 length: 15 amino acids. The CDR3 DNA reads as TGTGCCAGCCGCGCAGGAAACAGAAGAAACAATGAGCAGTTCTTC. Its translation: CASRAGNRRNNEQFF. Together with reference TRBV18 and TRBJ2-1, the CDR3 gives the full variable domain: NAGVMQNPRHLVRRRGQEARLRCSPMKGHSHVYWYRQLPEEGLKFMVYLQKENIIDESGMPKERFSAEFPKEGPSILRIQQVVRGDSAAYFCASRAGNRRNNEQFFGPGTRLTVL.

The chain carries TRBV5-5 and TRBJ1-2, with D possibly TRBD1 on 6 matching bases. V was trimmed by 4 bases and J by 4 bases, leaving 11 bases between them. The CDR3 loop spans 13 amino acids. CDR1 and CDR2 (germline): SGHKS, YYEKEE (reference sequence). The CDR3 loop reads CASSQPDSYGYTF. CDR3 DNA sequence: TGTGCCAGCAGCCAACCGGACAGCTATGGCTACACCTTC.

A single count supports this clone. DNA of the CDR3: TGTGCCAGCAGCCCCCGGGCCTCGGCGGAAAAACTGTTTTTT. This encodes CASSPRASAEKLFF. The gene calls are TRBV6-5 and TRBJ1-4, with D unresolved. Germline loops: CDR1 MNHEY, CDR2 SVGAGI. The CDR3 sequence is 14 residues long. The V gene lost 6 bases and the J gene lost 8 bases, with 16 bases spanning the gap.

The rearrangement links TRBV5-4 to TRBJ2-7, with D unresolved. CDR1 SGHNT and CDR2 YYREEE come from the germline V gene (reference sequence). Trimming removed 1 base at V and 5 bases at J, with 13 bases between. This CDR3 region has 14 residues. CDR3 bases: TGTGCCAGCAGCTTGACGGCAAAAGGGAACGAGCAGTACTTC. It encodes CASSLTAKGNEQYF. The variable domain in full, completed from reference TRBV5-4 and TRBJ2-7, reads ETGVTQSPTHLIKTRGQQVTLRCSSQSGHNTVSWYQQALGQGPQFIFQYYREEENGRGNFPPRFSGLQFPNYSSELNVNALELDDSALYLCASSLTAKGNEQYFGPGTRLTVT.

The chain combines TRBV5-8 with TRBJ1-5, with D possibly TRBD1 on 5 matching bases. V was clipped by 4 bases and J by 0 bases, with 11 bases between them. This CDR3 is built from 15 residues. Germline CDR1 SGHTS, CDR2 YDEGEE. The DNA for the CDR3 is TGTGCCAGCAGCACGAGGGGCTATAGCAATCAGCCCCAGCATTTT. Translation gives CASSTRGYSNQPQHF.